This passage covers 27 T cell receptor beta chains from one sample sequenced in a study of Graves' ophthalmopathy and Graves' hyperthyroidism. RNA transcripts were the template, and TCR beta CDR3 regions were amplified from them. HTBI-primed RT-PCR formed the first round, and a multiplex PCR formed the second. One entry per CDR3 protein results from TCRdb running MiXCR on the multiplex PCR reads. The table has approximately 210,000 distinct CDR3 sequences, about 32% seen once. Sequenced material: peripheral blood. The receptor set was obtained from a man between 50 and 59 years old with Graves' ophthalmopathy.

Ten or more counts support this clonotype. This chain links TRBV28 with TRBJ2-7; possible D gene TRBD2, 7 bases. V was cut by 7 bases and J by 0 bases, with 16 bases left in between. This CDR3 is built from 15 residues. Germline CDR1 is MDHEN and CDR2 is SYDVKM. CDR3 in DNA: TGTGCCAGCACCCTAGGGGGGGTCGGCTCCTACGAGCAGTACTTC. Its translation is CASTLGGVGSYEQYF.

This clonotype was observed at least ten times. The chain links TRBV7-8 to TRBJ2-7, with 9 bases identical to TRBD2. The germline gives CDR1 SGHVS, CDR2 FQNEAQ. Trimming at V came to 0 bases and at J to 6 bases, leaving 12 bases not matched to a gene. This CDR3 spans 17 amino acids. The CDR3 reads CASSLARTSATRGEQYF. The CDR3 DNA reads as TGTGCCAGCAGCTTAGCGCGGACTAGCGCCACAAGGGGCGAGCAGTACTTC.

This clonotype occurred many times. The CDR3 DNA is TGTGCCAGCAGTCAGAGTAGAGAGACCCAGTACTTC. Protein: CASSQSRETQYF. This rearrangement joins TRBV3-1 to TRBJ2-5; D is unclear. In germline, CDR1 is LGHDT, CDR2 YNNKEL (reference sequence). The CDR3 totals 12 residues. V lost 6 bases and J 4 bases, leaving 9 bases between the germline ends.

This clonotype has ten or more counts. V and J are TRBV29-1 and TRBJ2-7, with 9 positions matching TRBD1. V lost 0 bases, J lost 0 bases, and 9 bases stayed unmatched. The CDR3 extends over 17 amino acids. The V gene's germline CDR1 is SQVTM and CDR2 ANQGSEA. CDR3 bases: TGCAGCGTTGAAGATCGTTTTGGACAGGGGTCCTCCTACGAGCAGTACTTC. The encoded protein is CSVEDRFGQGSSYEQYF.

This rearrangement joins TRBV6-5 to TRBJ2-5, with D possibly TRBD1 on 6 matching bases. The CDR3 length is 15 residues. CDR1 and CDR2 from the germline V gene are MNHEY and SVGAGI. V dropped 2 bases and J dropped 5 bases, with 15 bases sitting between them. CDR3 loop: CASSYGTTSSETQYF. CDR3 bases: TGTGCCAGCAGTTACGGGACAACAAGTTCCGAGACCCAGTACTTC.

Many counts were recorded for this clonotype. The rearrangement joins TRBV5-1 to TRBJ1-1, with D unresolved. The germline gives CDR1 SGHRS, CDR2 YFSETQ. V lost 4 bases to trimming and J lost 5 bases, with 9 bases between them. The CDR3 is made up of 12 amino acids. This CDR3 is CASSAKETEAFF. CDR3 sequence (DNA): TGCGCCAGCAGCGCTAAAGAAACTGAAGCTTTCTTT.

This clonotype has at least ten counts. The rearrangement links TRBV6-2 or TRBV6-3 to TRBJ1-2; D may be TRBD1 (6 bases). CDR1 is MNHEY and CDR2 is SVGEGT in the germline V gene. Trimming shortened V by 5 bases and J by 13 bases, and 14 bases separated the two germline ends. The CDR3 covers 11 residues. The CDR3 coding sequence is TGTGCCAGCAGTCTACAGGGACCGGCCACCTTC. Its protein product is CASSLQGPATF.

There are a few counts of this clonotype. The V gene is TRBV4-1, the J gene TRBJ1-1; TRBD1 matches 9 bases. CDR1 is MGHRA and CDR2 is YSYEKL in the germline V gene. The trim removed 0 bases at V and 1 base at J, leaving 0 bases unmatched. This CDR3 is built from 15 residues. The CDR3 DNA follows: TGCGCCAGCAGCCAAGAGGACAGGGGGAACACTGAAGCTTTCTTT. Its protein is CASSQEDRGNTEAFF.

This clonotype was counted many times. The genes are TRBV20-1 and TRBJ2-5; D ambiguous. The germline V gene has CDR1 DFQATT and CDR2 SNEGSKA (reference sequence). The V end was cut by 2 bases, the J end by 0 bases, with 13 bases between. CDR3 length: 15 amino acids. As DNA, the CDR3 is TGCAGTGCTAGACTAGGTGGAGTCCACCAAGAGACCCAGTACTTC. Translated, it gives CSARLGGVHQETQYF.

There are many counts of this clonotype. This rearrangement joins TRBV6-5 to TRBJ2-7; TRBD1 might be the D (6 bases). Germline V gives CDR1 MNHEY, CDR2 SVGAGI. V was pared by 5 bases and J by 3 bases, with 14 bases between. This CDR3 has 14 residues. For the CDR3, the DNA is TGTGCCAGCAGTCCCCAGGGGCCCGACTACGAGCAGTACTTC. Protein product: CASSPQGPDYEQYF.

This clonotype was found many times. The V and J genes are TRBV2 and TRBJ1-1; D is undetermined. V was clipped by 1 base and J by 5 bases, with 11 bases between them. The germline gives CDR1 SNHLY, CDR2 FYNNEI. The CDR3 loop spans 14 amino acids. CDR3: CASSEGGRKTEAFF. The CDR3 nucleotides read TGTGCCAGCAGTGAAGGGGGAAGGAAAACTGAAGCTTTCTTT. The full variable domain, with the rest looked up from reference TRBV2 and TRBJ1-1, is EPEVTQTPSHQVTQMGQEVILRCVPISNHLYFYWYRQILGQKVEFLVSFYNNEISEKSEIFDDQFSVERPDGSNFTLKIRSTKLEDSAMYFCASSEGGRKTEAFFGQGTRLTVV.

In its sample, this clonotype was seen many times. In DNA form, the CDR3 reads TGTGCCAGCAGCCCTGCGGTGGGACAGTACTATGGCTACACCTTC. Protein: CASSPAVGQYYGYTF. The V call is TRBV5-6, the J call TRBJ1-2, with TRBD1 matching 7 bases. CDR1 is SGHDT, CDR2 YYEEEE, per germline. CDR3 length equals 15 residues. Losses at the gene ends were 4 bases for V and 3 bases for J; bases not matched to a gene: 9.

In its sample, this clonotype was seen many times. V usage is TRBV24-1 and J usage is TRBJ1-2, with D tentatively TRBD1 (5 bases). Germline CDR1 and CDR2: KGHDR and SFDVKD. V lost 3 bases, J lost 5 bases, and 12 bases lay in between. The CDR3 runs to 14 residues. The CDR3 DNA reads TGTGCCACCAGTGATGAGGGGTATCGGTATGGCTACACCTTC. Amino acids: CATSDEGYRYGYTF.

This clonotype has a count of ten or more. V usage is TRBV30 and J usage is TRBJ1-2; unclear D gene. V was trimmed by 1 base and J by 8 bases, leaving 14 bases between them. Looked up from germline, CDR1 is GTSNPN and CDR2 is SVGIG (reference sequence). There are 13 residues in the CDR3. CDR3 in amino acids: CAWSGGLDYGYTF. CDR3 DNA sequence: TGTGCCTGGAGTGGGGGTCTTGATTACGGCTACACCTTC.

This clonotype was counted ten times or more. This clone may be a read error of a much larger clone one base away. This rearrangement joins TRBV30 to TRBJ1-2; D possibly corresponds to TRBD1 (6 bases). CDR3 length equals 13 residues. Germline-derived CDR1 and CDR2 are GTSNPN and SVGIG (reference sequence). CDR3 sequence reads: CAWTNREDYGYAF. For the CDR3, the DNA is TGTGCCTGGACTAACAGGGAGGACTATGGCTACGCCTTC.

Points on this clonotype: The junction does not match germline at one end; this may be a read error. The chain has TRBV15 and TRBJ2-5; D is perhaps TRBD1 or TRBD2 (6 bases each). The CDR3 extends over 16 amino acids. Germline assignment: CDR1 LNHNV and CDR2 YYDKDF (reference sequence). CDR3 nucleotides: TGTGCCGCCAGCAGTCCGGGGGCAACGATCCAAGAGACCCAGTACTTC. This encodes CAASSPGATIQETQYF.

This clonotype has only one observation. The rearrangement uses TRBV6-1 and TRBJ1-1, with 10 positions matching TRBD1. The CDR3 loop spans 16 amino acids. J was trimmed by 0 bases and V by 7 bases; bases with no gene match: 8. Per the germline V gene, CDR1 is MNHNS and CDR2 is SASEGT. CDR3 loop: CASTRTGGPVNTEAFF. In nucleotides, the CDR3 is TGTGCCAGCACCCGGACAGGGGGTCCCGTGAACACTGAAGCTTTCTTT.

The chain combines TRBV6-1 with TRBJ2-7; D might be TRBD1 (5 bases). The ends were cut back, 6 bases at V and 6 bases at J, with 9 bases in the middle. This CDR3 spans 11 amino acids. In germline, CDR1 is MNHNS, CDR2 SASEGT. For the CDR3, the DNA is TGTGCCAGCAGCAAGGGGCGCGAGCAGTACTTC. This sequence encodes CASSKGREQYF.

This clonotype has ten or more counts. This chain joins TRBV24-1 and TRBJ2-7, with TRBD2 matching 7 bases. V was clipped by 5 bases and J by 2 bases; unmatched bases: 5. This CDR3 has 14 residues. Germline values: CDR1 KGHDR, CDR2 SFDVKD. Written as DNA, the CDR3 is TGTGCCACCAGTGGTTCTAGCGGACCCTACGAGCAGTACTTC. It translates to CATSGSSGPYEQYF.

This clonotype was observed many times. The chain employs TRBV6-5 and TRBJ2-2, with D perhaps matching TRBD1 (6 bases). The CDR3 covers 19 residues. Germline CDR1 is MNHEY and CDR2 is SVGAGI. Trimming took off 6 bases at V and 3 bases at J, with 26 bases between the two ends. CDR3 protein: CASSTYGWGPETDTGELFF. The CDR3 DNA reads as TGTGCCAGCAGCACCTACGGCTGGGGGCCAGAAACAGACACCGGGGAGCTGTTTTTT.

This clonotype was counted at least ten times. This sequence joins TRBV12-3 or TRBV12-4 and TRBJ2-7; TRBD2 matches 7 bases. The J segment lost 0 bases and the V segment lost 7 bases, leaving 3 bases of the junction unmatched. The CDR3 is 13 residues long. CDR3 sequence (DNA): TGTGCCAGCATCGGACTAGGCTCCTACGAGCAGTACTTC. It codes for CASIGLGSYEQYF.

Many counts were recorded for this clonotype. This CDR3 is CATSTDGRNQPQHF. CDR3 in DNA: TGTGCCACCAGCACAGACGGCAGGAATCAGCCCCAGCATTTT. This chain uses TRBV15 with TRBJ1-5; no clear D gene. Trimming removed 4 bases at V and 4 bases at J, with 11 bases between. The CDR3 spans 14 residues. Germline V gene lookup returns CDR1 LNHNV and CDR2 YYDKDF (reference sequence).

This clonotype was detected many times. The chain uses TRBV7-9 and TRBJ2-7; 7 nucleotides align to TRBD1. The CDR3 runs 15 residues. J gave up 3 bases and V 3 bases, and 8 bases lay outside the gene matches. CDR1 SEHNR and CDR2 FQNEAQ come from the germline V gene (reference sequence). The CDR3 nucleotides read TGTGCCAGCAGCTTGAACAGGGGAAGTATCTACGAGCAGTACTTC. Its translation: CASSLNRGSIYEQYF.

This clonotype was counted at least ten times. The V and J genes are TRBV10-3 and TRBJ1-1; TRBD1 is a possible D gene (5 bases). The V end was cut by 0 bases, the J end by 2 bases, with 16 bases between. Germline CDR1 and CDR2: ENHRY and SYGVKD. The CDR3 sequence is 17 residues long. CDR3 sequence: CAISESGARVGNTEAFF. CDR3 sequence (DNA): TGTGCCATCAGTGAGTCTGGGGCCCGCGTGGGAAACACTGAAGCTTTCTTT.

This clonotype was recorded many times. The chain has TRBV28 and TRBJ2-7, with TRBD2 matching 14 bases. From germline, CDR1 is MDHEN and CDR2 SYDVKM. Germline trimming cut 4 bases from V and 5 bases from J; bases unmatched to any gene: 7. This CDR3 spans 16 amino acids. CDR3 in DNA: TGTGCCAGCAGTTCGACCGGGACTAGCGGGAGACACGAGCAGTACTTC. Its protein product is CASSSTGTSGRHEQYF. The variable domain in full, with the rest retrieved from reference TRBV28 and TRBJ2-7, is DVKVTQSSRYLVKRTGEKVFLECVQDMDHENMFWYRQDPGLGLRLIYFSYDVKMKEKGDIPEGYSVSREKKERFSLILESASTNQTSMYLCASSSTGTSGRHEQYFGPGTRLTVT.

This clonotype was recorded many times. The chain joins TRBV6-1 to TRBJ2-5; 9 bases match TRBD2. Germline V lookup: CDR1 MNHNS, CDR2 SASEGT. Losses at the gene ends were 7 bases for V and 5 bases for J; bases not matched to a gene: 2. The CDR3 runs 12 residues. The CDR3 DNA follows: TGTGCCAGCAATCTAGCGGGGGAGACCCAGTACTTC. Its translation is CASNLAGETQYF.

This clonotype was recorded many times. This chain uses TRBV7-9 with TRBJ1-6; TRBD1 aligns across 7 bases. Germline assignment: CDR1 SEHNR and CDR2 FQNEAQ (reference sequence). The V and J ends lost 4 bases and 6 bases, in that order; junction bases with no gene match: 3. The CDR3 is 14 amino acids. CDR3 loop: CASSYPGGNSPLHF. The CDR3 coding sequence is TGTGCCAGCAGCTACCCAGGGGGTAATTCACCCCTCCACTTT.